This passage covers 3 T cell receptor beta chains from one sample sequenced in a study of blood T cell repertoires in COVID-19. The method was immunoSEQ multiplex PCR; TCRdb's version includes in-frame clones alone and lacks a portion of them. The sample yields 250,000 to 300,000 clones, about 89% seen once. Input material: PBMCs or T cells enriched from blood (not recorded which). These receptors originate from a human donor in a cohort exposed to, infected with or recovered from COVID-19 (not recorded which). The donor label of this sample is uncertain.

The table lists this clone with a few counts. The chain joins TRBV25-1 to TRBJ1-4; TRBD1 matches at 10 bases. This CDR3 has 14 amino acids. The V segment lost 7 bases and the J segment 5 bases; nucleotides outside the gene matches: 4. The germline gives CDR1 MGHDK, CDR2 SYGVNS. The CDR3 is CASTPGQGNEKLFF. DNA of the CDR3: TGTGCCAGCACGCCGGGACAGGGGAATGAAAAACTGTTTTTT. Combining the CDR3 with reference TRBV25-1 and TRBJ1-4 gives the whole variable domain EADIYQTPRYLVIGTGKKITLECSQTMGHDKMYWYQQDPGMELHLIHYSYGVNSTEKGDLSSESTVSRIRTEHFPLTLESARPSHTSQYLCASTPGQGNEKLFFGSGTQLSVL.

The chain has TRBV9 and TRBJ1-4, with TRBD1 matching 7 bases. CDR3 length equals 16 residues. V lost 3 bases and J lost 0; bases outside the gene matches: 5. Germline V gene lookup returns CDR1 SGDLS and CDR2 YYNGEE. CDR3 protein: CASSEEQGSTNEKLFF. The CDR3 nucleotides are TGTGCCAGCAGCGAAGAACAGGGGTCAACTAATGAAAAACTGTTTTTT.

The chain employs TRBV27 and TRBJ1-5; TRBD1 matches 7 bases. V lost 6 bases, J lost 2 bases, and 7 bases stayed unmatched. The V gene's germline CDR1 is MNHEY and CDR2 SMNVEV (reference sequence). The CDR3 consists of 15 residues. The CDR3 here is CASSLRGYGNQPQHF. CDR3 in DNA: TGTGCCAGCAGCCTCAGGGGGTACGGCAATCAGCCCCAGCATTTT.